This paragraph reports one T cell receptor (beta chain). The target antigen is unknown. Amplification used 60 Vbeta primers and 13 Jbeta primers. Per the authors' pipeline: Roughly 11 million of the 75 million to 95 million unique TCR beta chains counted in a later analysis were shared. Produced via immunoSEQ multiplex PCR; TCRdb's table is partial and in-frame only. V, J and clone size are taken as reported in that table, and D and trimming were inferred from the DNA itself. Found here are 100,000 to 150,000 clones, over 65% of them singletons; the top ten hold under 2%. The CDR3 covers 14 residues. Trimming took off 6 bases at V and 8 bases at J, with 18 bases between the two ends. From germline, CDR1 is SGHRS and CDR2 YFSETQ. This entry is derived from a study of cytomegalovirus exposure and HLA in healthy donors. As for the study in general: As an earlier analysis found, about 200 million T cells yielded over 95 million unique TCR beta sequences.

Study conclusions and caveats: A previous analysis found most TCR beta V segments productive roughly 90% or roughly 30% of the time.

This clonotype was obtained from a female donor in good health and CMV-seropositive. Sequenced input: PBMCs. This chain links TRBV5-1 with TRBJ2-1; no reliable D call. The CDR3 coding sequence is TGCGCCAGCAATCGGGTCCCGGAAACCCATGAGCAGTTCTTC. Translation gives CASNRVPETHEQFF.